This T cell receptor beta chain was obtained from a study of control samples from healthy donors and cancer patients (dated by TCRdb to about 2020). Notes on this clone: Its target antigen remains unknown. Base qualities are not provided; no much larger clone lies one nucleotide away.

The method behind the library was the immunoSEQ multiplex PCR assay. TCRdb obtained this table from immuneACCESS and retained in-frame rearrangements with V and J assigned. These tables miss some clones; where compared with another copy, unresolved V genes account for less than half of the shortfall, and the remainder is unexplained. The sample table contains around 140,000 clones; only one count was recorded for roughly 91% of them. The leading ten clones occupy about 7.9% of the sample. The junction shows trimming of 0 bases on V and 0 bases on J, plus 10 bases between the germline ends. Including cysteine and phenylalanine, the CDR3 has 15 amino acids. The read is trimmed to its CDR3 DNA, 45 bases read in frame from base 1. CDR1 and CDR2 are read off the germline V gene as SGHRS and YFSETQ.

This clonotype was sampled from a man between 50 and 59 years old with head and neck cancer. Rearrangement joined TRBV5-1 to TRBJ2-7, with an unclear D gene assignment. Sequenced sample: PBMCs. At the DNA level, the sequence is TGCGCCAGCAGCTTGGGCCCCGACCTCTCCTACGAGCAGTACTTC. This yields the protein CASSLGPDLSYEQYF. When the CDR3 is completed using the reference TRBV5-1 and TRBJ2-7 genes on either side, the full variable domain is KAGVTQTPRYLIKTRGQQVTLSCSPISGHRSVSWYQQTPGQGLQFLFEYFSETQRNKGNFPGRFSGRQFSNSRSEMNVSTLELGDSALYLCASSLGPDLSYEQYFGPGTRLTVT.